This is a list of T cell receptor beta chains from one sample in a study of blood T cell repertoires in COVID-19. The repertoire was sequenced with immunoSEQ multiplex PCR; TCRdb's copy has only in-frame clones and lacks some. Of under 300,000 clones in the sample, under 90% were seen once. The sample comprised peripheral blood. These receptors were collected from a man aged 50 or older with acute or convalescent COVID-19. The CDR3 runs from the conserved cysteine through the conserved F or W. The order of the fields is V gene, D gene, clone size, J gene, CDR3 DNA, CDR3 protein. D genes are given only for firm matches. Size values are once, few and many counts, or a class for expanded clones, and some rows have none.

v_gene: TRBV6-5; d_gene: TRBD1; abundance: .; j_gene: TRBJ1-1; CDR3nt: TGTGCCAGCAGATCCGACAGGGGGGGCACTGAAGCTTTCTTT; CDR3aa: CASRSDRGGTEAFF
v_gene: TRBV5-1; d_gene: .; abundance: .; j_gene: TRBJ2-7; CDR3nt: TGCGCCAGCAGCTTGGATCAGGGGGCGCGGGGGTACGAGCAGTACTTC; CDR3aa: CASSLDQGARGYEQYF
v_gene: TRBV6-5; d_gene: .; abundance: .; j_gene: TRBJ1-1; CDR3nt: TGTGCCAGCAGCCGACAGCCATTGAACACTGAAGCTTTCTTT; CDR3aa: CASSRQPLNTEAFF
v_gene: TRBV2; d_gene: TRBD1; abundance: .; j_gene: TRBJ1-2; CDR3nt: TGTGCCAGCAATTCGGACAGGGCGAGGGGTGGCTACACCTTC; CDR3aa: CASNSDRARGGYTF
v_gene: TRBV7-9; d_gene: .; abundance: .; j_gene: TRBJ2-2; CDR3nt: TGTGCCAGCAGCTTCCTTTGGGACACACAAACTCGGACCGGGGAGCTGTTTTTT; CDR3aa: CASSFLWDTQTRTGELFF
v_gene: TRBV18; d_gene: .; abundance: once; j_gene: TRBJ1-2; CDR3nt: TGTGCCAGCTCACCCCCCGGTCGTTCCTATGGCTACACCTTC; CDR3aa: CASSPPGRSYGYTF
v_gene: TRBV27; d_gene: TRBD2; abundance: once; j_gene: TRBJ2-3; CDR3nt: TGTGCCAGCAGTCATTCAGCGGGGTTAGGGCCAGATACGCAGTATTTT; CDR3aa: CASSHSAGLGPDTQYF
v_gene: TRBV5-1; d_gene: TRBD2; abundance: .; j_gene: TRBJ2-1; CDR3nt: TGCGCCAGCACTATCACTAGCGGGTCCTACAATGAGCAGTTCTTC; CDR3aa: CASTITSGSYNEQFF
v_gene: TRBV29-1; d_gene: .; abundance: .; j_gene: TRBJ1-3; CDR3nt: TGCAGCGTTGTCGCAGTTTCTGGAAACACCATATATTTT; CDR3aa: CSVVAVSGNTIYF
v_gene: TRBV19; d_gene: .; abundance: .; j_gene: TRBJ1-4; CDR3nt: TGTGCCAGTATTGGGGGAGGGAATGAAAAACTGTTTTTT; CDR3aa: CASIGGGNEKLFF
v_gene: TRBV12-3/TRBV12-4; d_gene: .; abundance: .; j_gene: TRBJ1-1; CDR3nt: TGTGCCAGCAGTTTGCGGGCCGAGACTGAAGCTTTCTTT; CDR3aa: CASSLRAETEAFF